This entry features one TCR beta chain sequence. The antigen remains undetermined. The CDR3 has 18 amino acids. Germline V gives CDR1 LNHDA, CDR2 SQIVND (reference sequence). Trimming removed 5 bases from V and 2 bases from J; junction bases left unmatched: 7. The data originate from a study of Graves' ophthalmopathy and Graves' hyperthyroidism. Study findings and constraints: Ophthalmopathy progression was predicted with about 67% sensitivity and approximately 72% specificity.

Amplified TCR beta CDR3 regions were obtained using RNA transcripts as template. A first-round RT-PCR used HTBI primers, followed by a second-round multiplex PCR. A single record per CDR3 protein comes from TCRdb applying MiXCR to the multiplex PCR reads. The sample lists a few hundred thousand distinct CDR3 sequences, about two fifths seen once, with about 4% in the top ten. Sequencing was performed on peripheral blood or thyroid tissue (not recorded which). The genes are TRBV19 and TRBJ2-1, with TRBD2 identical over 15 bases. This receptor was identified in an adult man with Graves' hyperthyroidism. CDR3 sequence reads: CASSAGTSGRMPYNEQFF. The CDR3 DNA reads TGTGCCAGTAGTGCCGGGACTAGCGGGAGGATGCCCTACAATGAGCAGTTCTTC.